Listed below are T cell receptor beta chains from one sample, sequenced in a study of cytomegalovirus exposure and HLA in healthy donors. The protocol was immunoSEQ multiplex PCR, while the TCRdb copy is restricted to in-frame clones and leaves out a portion. The table records roughly 150,000 clones, over 70% of them present only once. Sequenced: PBMCs. These receptors originate from a woman in her thirties or forties in good health and CMV-seronegative. The CDR3 runs from the conserved cysteine through the conserved F or W. D genes are given only for firm matches. The listing skips clone size in some rows; elsewhere it reads once, few, many or a size class.

V gene: TRBV2
D gene: TRBD2
J gene: TRBJ2-1
clone size: once
CDR3 DNA: TGTGCCAGCAGTGATAGTCGGGCCCCTGGTTCGGGAGGGCCCCCGGGCAATGAGCAGTTCTTC
CDR3 protein: CASSDSRAPGSGGPPGNEQFF

V gene: TRBV10-3
D gene: TRBD1
J gene: TRBJ1-3
clone size: .
CDR3 DNA: TGTGCCACCGCGACAGGGAGTGGAAACACCATATATTTT
CDR3 protein: CATATGSGNTIYF

V gene: TRBV4-3
D gene: .
J gene: TRBJ1-5
clone size: .
CDR3 DNA: TGCGCCAGCAGCCAGGACACCGAACATCAGCCCCAGCATTTT
CDR3 protein: CASSQDTEHQPQHF

V gene: TRBV4-1
D gene: .
J gene: TRBJ1-3
clone size: .
CDR3 DNA: TGCGCCAGCAGCCAAGATCCGAGCTCTGGAAACACCATATATTTT
CDR3 protein: CASSQDPSSGNTIYF

V gene: TRBV5-6
D gene: TRBD1
J gene: TRBJ2-3
clone size: few
CDR3 DNA: TGTGCCAGCAGCTTACCCCTCTGGACAGGATACACAGATACGCAGTATTTT
CDR3 protein: CASSLPLWTGYTDTQYF

V gene: TRBV11-2
D gene: TRBD2
J gene: TRBJ2-3
clone size: .
CDR3 DNA: TGTGCCAGCAGCTACAGACTAGCGGGTACAGATACGCAGTATTTT
CDR3 protein: CASSYRLAGTDTQYF

V gene: TRBV7-8
D gene: .
J gene: TRBJ1-5
clone size: few
CDR3 DNA: TGTGCCAGCAGCACCTCGGTCAGCGGCAATCAGCCCCAGCATTTT
CDR3 protein: CASSTSVSGNQPQHF

V gene: TRBV4-2
D gene: TRBD2
J gene: TRBJ2-7
clone size: once
CDR3 DNA: TGTGCCAGCAGCCTCAGACTAGCGGGAGGGATCGACGAGCAGTACTTC
CDR3 protein: CASSLRLAGGIDEQYF

V gene: TRBV4-2
D gene: TRBD1
J gene: TRBJ1-2
clone size: once
CDR3 DNA: TGTGCCAGCAGCCAAGACCTAACCGGGACAGGGGTGTATGGCTACACCTTC
CDR3 protein: CASSQDLTGTGVYGYTF

V gene: TRBV28
D gene: .
J gene: TRBJ2-5
clone size: .
CDR3 DNA: TGTGCCAGCAGTACATATCGCAAGGGACTGTACCAAGAGACCCAGTACTTC
CDR3 protein: CASSTYRKGLYQETQYF

V gene: TRBV7-6
D gene: .
J gene: TRBJ2-7
clone size: .
CDR3 DNA: TGTGCCAGCAGCTTAAGGGGGTTCTCCTACGAGCAGTACTTC
CDR3 protein: CASSLRGFSYEQYF

V gene: TRBV6-1
D gene: .
J gene: TRBJ1-5
clone size: .
CDR3 DNA: TGTGCCAGCAGGGACGGGGGCAATCAGCCCCAGCATTTT
CDR3 protein: CASRDGGNQPQHF

V gene: TRBV6-1
D gene: .
J gene: TRBJ2-1
clone size: .
CDR3 DNA: TGTGCCAGTAGGGGGGGAAACAATGAGCAGTTCTTC
CDR3 protein: CASRGGNNEQFF

V gene: TRBV5-4
D gene: TRBD1
J gene: TRBJ1-1
clone size: few
CDR3 DNA: TGTGCCAGCAGCGGGACAGGGTTTAACACTGAAGCTTTCTTT
CDR3 protein: CASSGTGFNTEAFF

V gene: TRBV5-1
D gene: .
J gene: TRBJ2-7
clone size: once
CDR3 DNA: TGCGCCAGCAGCTTGGGGGCAGAGACCTACGAGCAGTACTTC
CDR3 protein: CASSLGAETYEQYF

V gene: TRBV19
D gene: .
J gene: TRBJ1-5
clone size: .
CDR3 DNA: TGTGCCAGTAAGGACCGCAGGGCCGATCAGCCCCAGCATTTT
CDR3 protein: CASKDRRADQPQHF

V gene: TRBV18
D gene: TRBD2
J gene: TRBJ2-3
clone size: .
CDR3 DNA: TGTGCCAGCTCACGGACTAGCGGGGGGAACACAGATACGCAGTATTTT
CDR3 protein: CASSRTSGGNTDTQYF

V gene: TRBV7-2
D gene: .
J gene: TRBJ2-3
clone size: .
CDR3 DNA: TGTGCCAGCAGCCCCGGGACAGCGGGTGCGTTAGATACGCAGTATTTT
CDR3 protein: CASSPGTAGALDTQYF

V gene: TRBV27
D gene: TRBD1
J gene: TRBJ2-7
clone size: .
CDR3 DNA: TGTGCCAGCAGTTTAGCCGGGACAGGCTACGAGCAGTACTTC
CDR3 protein: CASSLAGTGYEQYF

V gene: TRBV6-5
D gene: TRBD1
J gene: TRBJ1-1
clone size: .
CDR3 DNA: TGTGCCAGCAGTTTGGGACAGGCCTTTTGGCTCACTGAAGCTTTCTTT
CDR3 protein: CASSLGQAFWLTEAFF

V gene: TRBV6-5
D gene: TRBD2
J gene: TRBJ2-3
clone size: .
CDR3 DNA: TGTGCCAGCAGTTACTCGCGGGGGGGCCTTTTGGATACGCAGTATTTT
CDR3 protein: CASSYSRGGLLDTQYF

V gene: TRBV11-2
D gene: .
J gene: TRBJ2-6
clone size: .
CDR3 DNA: TGTGCCAGCGGACTTGGGGCCAACGTCCTGACTTTC
CDR3 protein: CASGLGANVLTF

V gene: TRBV6-5
D gene: TRBD1
J gene: TRBJ2-7
clone size: .
CDR3 DNA: TGTGCCAGCAGTTACCTCGGACAGGGGTACGAGCAGTACTTC
CDR3 protein: CASSYLGQGYEQYF

V gene: TRBV7-3
D gene: TRBD1
J gene: TRBJ2-5
clone size: few
CDR3 DNA: TGTGCCAGCAGCTTACACGGGACAGGAGAGACCCAGTACTTC
CDR3 protein: CASSLHGTGETQYF

V gene: TRBV5-1
D gene: .
J gene: TRBJ2-4
clone size: .
CDR3 DNA: TGCGCCAGCAGCTTGGGGGCAGGGGCCCCCGGAGAAAACATTCAGTACTTC
CDR3 protein: CASSLGAGAPGENIQYF

V gene: TRBV6-6
D gene: TRBD1
J gene: TRBJ1-4
clone size: once
CDR3 DNA: TGTGCCAGCAGTTACTCGTTGAACAGGGGCGAAAAACTGTTTTTT
CDR3 protein: CASSYSLNRGEKLFF

V gene: TRBV11-3
D gene: TRBD2
J gene: TRBJ2-7
clone size: .
CDR3 DNA: TGTGCCAGCAGAAAAAGCGGGGGCCGGTTCGAGCAGTACTTC
CDR3 protein: CASRKSGGRFEQYF

V gene: TRBV9
D gene: .
J gene: TRBJ1-3
clone size: .
CDR3 DNA: TGTGCCAGCAGCGTAGGGTCGAGCTCTGGAAACACCATATATTTT
CDR3 protein: CASSVGSSSGNTIYF

V gene: TRBV5-1
D gene: .
J gene: TRBJ2-5
clone size: .
CDR3 DNA: TGCGCCAGCAGCTTGGACGGCCAGGCGCAAGAGACCCAGTACTTC
CDR3 protein: CASSLDGQAQETQYF

V gene: TRBV28
D gene: TRBD1
J gene: TRBJ1-2
clone size: .
CDR3 DNA: TGTGCCAGCGAAACAGGGGGCACCTCCCCATATGGCTACACCTTC
CDR3 protein: CASETGGTSPYGYTF

V gene: TRBV7-8
D gene: .
J gene: TRBJ2-7
clone size: .
CDR3 DNA: TGTGCCGCTAGGTCCGCTCAAACCTACGAGCAGTACTTC
CDR3 protein: CAARSAQTYEQYF

V gene: TRBV30
D gene: .
J gene: TRBJ1-3
clone size: .
CDR3 DNA: TGTGCCTGGAGTGACGGACAGGGAAACACCATATATTTT
CDR3 protein: CAWSDGQGNTIYF